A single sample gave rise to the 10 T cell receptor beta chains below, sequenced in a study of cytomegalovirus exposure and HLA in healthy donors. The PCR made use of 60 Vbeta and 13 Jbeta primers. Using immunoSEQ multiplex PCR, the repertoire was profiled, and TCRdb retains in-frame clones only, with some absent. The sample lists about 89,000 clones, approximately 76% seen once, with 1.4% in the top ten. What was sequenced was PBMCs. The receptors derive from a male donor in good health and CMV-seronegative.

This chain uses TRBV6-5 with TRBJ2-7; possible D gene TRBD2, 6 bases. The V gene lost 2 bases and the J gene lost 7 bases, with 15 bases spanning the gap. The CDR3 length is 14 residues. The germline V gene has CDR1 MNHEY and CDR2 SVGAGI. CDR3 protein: CASSYGGKGGEQYF. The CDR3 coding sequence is TGTGCCAGCAGTTACGGAGGGAAGGGCGGTGAGCAGTACTTC.

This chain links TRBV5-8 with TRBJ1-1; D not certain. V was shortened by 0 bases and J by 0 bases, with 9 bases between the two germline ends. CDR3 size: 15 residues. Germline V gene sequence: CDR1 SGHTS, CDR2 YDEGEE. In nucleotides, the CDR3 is TGTGCCAGCAGCTTGGCGGCAGGCGTGAACACTGAAGCTTTCTTT. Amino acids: CASSLAAGVNTEAFF.

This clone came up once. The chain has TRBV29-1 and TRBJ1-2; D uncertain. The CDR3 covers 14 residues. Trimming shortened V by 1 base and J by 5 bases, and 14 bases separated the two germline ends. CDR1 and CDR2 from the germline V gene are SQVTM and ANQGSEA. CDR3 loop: CSVEARAVGYGYTF. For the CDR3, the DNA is TGCAGCGTTGAAGCGAGGGCGGTGGGGTATGGCTACACCTTC.

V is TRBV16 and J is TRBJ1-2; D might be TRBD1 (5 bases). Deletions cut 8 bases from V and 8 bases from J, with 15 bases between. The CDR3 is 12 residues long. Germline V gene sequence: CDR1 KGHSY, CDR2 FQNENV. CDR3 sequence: CASDTGVRGYTF. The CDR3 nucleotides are TGTGCCAGCGATACGGGGGTCCGCGGCTACACCTTC.

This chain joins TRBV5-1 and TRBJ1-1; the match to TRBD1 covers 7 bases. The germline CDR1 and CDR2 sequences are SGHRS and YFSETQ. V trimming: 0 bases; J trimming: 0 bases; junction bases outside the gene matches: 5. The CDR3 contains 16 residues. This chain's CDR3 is CASSLEGGGMNTEAFF. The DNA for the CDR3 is TGCGCCAGCAGCTTGGAAGGGGGCGGGATGAACACTGAAGCTTTCTTT.

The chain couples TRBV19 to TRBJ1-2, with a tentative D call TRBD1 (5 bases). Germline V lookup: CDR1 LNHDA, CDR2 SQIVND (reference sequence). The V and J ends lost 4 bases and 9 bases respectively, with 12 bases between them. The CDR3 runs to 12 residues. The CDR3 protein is CASSTGLSSYTF. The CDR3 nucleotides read TGTGCCAGTAGTACGGGACTTAGCAGCTACACCTTC.

The CDR3: CASSIDGQGYGYTF. CDR3 nucleotide sequence: TGTGCCAGTAGTATTGACGGACAGGGGTATGGCTACACCTTC. V gene TRBV19 combines with J gene TRBJ1-2, with TRBD1 identical over 9 bases. V lost 3 bases and J lost 5; bases outside the gene matches: 4. In germline, CDR1 is LNHDA, CDR2 SQIVND (reference sequence). The CDR3 consists of 14 residues.

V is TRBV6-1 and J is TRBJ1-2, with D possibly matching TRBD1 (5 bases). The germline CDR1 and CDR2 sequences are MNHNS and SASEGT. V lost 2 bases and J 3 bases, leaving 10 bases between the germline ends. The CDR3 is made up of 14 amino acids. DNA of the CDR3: TGTGCCAGCAGTGAAAATGGCAGGGACTATGGCTACACCTTC. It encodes CASSENGRDYGYTF.

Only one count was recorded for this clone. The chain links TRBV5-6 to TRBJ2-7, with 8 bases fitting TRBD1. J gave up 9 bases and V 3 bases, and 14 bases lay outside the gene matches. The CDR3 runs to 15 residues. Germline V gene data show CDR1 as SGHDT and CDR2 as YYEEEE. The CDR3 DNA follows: TGTGCCAGCAGCTGGGGACAGGAGGTGGGCGTGGGGCAGTACTTC. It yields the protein CASSWGQEVGVGQYF.

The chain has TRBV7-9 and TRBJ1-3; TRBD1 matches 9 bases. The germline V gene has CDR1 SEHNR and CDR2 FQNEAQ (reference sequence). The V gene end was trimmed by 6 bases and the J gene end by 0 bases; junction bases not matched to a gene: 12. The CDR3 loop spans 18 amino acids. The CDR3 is CASSPGQGIEFSGNTIYF. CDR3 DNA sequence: TGTGCCAGCAGTCCGGGACAGGGAATTGAATTCTCTGGAAACACCATATATTTT.